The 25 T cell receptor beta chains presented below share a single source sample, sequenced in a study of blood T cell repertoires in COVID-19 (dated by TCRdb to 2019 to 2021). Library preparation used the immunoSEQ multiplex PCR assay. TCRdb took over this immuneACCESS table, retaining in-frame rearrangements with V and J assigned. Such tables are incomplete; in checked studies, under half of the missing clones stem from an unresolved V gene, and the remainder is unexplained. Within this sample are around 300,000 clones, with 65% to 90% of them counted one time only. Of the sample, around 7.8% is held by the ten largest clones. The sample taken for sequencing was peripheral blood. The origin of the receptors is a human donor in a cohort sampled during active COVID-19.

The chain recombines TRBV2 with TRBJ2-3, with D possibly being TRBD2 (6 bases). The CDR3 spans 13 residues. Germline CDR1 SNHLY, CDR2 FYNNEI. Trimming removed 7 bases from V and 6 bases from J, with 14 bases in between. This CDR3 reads CASTRRREDTQYF. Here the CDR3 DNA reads TGTGCCAGCACCAGGCGGAGGGAGGATACGCAGTATTTT.

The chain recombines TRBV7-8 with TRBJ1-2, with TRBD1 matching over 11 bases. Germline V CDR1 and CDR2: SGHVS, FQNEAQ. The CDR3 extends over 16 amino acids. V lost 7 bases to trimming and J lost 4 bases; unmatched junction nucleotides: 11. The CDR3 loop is CASNPGQGALGYGYTF. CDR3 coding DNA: TGTGCCAGCAATCCCGGACAGGGGGCGCTGGGCTATGGCTACACCTTC.

The CDR3 bases are TGTGCCAGCAGCCCGATGACAGCAACCCCTAACTATGGCTACACCTTC. Translation gives CASSPMTATPNYGYTF. J is TRBJ1-2 and V is TRBV7-8; D possibly corresponds to TRBD1 (5 bases). Germline V gene lookup returns CDR1 SGHVS and CDR2 FQNEAQ. The CDR3 runs to 16 residues. Trimming removed 5 bases from V and 0 bases from J, with 16 bases in between.

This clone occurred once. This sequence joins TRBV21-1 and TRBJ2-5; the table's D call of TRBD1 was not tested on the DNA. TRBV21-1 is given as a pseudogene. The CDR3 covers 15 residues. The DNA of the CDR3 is TGTGCCAGCAGCAAAGAAGGGGGATCGCAAGAGACCCAGTACTTC. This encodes CASSKEGGSQETQYF.

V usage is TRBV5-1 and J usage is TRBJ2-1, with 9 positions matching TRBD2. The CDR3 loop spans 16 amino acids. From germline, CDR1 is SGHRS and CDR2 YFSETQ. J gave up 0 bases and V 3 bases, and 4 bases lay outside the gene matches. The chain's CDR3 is CASSSIAGASYNEQFF. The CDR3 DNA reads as TGCGCCAGCAGCTCTATAGCGGGGGCCTCCTACAATGAGCAGTTCTTC.

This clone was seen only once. The CDR3 spells CASSQDRPGGGEKLFF. Written as DNA, the CDR3 is TGCGCCAGCAGCCAAGATCGGCCAGGGGGCGGTGAAAAACTGTTTTTT. The chain joins TRBV4-1 to TRBJ1-4; TRBD1 matches at 8 bases. CDR1 and CDR2 from the germline V gene are MGHRA and YSYEKL. The CDR3 is 16 residues long. Trimming at V came to 0 bases and at J to 7 bases, leaving 7 bases not matched to a gene.

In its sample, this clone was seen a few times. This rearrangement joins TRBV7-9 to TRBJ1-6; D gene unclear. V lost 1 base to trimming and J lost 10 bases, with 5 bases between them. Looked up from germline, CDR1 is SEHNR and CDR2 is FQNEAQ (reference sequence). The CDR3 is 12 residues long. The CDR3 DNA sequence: TGTGCCAGCAGCTTAGGGGCGTCACCCCTCCACTTT. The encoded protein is CASSLGASPLHF. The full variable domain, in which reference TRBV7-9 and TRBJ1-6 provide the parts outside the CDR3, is DTGVSQNPRHKITKRGQNVTFRCDPISEHNRLYWYRQTLGQGPEFLTYFQNEAQLEKSRLLSDRFSAERPKGSFSTLEIQRTEQGDSAMYLCASSLGASPLHFGNGTRLTVT.

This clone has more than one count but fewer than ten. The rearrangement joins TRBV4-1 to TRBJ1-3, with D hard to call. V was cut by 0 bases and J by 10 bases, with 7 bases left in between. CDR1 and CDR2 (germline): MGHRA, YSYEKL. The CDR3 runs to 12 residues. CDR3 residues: CASSQDQVTIYF. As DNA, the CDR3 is TGCGCCAGCAGCCAAGATCAGGTTACCATATATTTT.

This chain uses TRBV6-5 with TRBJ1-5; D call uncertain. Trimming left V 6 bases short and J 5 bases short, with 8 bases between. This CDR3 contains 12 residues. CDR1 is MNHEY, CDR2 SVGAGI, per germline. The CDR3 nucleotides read TGTGCCAGCAGGAGGGTCGATCAGCCCCAGCATTTT. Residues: CASRRVDQPQHF.

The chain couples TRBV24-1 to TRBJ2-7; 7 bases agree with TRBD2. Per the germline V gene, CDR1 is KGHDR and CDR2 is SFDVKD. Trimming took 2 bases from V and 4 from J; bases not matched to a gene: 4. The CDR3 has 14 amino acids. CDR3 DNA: TGTGCCACCAGTGATTCCAGGCGGGGGTACGAGCAGTACTTC. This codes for CATSDSRRGYEQYF.

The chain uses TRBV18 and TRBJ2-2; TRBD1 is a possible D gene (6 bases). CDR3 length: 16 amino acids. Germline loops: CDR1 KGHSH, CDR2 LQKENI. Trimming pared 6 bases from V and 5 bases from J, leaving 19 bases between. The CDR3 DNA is TGTGCCAGCTCCACCCCTGGCAGGGGAAGGACCGGGGAGCTGTTTTTT. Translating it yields CASSTPGRGRTGELFF.

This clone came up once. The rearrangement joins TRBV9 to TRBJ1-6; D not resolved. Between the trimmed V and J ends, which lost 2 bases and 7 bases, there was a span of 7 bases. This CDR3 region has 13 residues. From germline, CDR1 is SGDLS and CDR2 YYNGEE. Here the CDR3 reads CASSVLANSPLHF. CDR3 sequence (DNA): TGTGCCAGCAGCGTCCTTGCGAATTCACCCCTCCACTTT.

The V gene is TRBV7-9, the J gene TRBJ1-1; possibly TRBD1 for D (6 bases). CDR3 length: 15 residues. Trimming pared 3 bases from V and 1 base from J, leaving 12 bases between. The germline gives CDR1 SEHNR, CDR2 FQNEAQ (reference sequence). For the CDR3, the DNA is TGTGCCAGCAGCTTGGCCGGGACACCGAACACTGAAGCTTTCTTT. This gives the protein CASSLAGTPNTEAFF.

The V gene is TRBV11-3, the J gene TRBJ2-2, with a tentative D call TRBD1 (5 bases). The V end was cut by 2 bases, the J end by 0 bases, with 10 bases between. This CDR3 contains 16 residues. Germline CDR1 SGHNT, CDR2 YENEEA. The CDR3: CASSLWQGANTGELFF. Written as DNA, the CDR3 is TGTGCCAGCAGCTTATGGCAGGGCGCGAACACCGGGGAGCTGTTTTTT.

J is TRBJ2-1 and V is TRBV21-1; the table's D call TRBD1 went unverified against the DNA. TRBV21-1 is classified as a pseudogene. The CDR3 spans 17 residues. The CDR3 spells CASSSLGAIGANNEQFF. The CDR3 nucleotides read TGTGCCAGCAGCTCTTTAGGGGCAATCGGTGCAAACAATGAGCAGTTCTTC.

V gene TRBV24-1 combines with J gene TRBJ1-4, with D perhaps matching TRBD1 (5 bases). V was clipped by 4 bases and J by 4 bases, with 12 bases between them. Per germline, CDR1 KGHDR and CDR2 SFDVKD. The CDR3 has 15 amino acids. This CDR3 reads CATSDGHGYNEKLFF. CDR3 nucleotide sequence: TGTGCCACCAGTGACGGACACGGTTATAATGAAAAACTGTTTTTT.

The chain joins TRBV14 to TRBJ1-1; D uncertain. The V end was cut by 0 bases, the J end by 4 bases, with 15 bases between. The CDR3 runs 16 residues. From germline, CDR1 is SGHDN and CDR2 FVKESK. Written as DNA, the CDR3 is TGTGCCAGCAGCCAAGATCGGCAGGCAACCCGCACTGAAGCTTTCTTT. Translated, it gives CASSQDRQATRTEAFF.

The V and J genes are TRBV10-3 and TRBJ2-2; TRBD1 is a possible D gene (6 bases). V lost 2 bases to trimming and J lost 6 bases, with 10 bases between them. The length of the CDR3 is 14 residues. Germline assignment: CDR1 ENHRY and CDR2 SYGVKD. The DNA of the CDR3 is TGTGCCATCAGTGAGGTACAGGGTCCCGGGGAGCTGTTTTTT. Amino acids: CAISEVQGPGELFF.

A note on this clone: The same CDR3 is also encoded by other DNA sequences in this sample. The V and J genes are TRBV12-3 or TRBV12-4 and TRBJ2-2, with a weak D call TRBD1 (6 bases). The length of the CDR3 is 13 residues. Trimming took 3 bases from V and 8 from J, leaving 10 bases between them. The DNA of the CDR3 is TGTGCCAGCAGTTTGACAGGAGGAGGGGAGCTGTTTTTT. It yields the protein CASSLTGGGELFF.

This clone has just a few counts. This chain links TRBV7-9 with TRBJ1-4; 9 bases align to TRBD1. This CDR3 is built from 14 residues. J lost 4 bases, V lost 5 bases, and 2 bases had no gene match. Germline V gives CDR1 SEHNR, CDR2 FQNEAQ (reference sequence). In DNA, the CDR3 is TGTGCCAGCAGCCGGGGACAGGGTAATGAAAAACTGTTTTTT. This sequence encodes CASSRGQGNEKLFF.

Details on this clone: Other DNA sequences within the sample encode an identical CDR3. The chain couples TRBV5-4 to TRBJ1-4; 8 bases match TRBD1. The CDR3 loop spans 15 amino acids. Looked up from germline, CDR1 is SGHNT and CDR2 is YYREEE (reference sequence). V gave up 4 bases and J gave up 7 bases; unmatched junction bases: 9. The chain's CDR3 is CASSLGQGGGEKLFF. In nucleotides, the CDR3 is TGTGCCAGCAGCCTAGGACAGGGCGGTGGTGAAAAACTGTTTTTT. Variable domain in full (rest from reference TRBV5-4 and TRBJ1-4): ETGVTQSPTHLIKTRGQQVTLRCSSQSGHNTVSWYQQALGQGPQFIFQYYREEENGRGNFPPRFSGLQFPNYSSELNVNALELDDSALYLCASSLGQGGGEKLFFGSGTQLSVL.

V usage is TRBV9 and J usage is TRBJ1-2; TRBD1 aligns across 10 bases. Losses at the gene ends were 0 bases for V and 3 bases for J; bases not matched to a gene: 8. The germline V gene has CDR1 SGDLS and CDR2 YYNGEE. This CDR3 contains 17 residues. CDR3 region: CASSVVVSGTGDYGYTF. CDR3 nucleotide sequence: TGTGCCAGCAGCGTAGTTGTCTCCGGGACAGGGGACTATGGCTACACCTTC.

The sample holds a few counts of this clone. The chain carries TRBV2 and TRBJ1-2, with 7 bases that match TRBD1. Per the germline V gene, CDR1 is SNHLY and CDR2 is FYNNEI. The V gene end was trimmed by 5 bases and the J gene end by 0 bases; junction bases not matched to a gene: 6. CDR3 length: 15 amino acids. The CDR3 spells CASSSDRKANYGYTF. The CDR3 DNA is TGTGCCAGCAGTTCGGACAGGAAGGCTAACTATGGCTACACCTTC. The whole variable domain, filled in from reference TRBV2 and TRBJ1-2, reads EPEVTQTPSHQVTQMGQEVILRCVPISNHLYFYWYRQILGQKVEFLVSFYNNEISEKSEIFDDQFSVERPDGSNFTLKIRSTKLEDSAMYFCASSSDRKANYGYTFGSGTRLTVV.

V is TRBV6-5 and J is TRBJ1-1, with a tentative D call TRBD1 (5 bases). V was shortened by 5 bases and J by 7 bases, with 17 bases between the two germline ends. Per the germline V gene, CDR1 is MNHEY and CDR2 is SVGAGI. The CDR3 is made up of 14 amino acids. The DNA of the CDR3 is TGTGCCAGCAGTCCCAACCGGACACCTGGTGAAGCTTTCTTT. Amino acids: CASSPNRTPGEAFF.

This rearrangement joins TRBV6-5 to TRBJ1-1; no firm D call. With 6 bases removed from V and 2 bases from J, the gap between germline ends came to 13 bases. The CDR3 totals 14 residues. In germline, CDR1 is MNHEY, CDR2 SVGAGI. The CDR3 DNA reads TGTGCCAGCAGCCAACCCTATCAAAACACTGAAGCTTTCTTT. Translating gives CASSQPYQNTEAFF.